This TCR beta chain appears in the sequencing data of a study of cytomegalovirus exposure and HLA in healthy donors. There are 14 residues in the CDR3. V was clipped by 4 bases and J by 1 base; unmatched bases: 2. Germline CDR1 MNHEY, CDR2 SVGAGI. PCR primers comprised 60 Vbeta and 13 Jbeta primers. TCRdb's copy holds only in-frame clones and misses some; the assay was immunoSEQ multiplex PCR. The sample includes some 120,000 clones. The material sequenced was PBMCs. The receptor was isolated from a man aged 18 to 30 in good health and CMV-seronegative. V usage is TRBV6-5 and J usage is TRBJ2-7, with TRBD1 identical over 9 bases. CDR3 region: CASSSGTGSYEQYF. The CDR3 coding sequence is TGTGCCAGCAGTTCCGGGACAGGGTCCTACGAGCAGTACTTC.